This record covers a single T cell receptor (beta chain). Reverse transcription of about 0.45 to 1 ug RNA used random hexamers. The CDR3 of TCR beta was amplified by immunoSEQ multiplex PCR across 54 Vbeta and 13 Jbeta. TCRdb reanalysed the immunoSEQ multiplex PCR reads using MiXCR and keeps one entry per CDR3 protein. The repertoire consists of over 95,000 distinct CDR3 sequences, with 85% to 95% occurring once and the leading ten covering about 0.12%. This record comes from a study of CD8 T cells in Susac syndrome. The authors sequenced TCR beta from blood CD8+ and CD4+ T cells. As controls, healthy donors matched for age and sex were used. Negative isolation was used for CD8+ and CD4+ T cells, and FACS enrichment was applied to TEMRA cells. The J segment lost 0 bases and the V segment lost 7 bases, leaving 4 bases of the junction unmatched. The CDR3 is 15 residues long. From germline, CDR1 is MNHNS and CDR2 SASEGT.

Sequencing was performed on CD8+ T cells from PBMCs. The sequence was collected from a human donor in good health. This chain joins TRBV6-1 and TRBJ2-2; TRBD1 aligns across 8 bases. CDR3 bases: TGTGCCAGCACCCAGGACAGGGCGAACACCGGGGAGCTGTTTTTT. It yields the protein CASTQDRANTGELFF.